This entry describes one T cell receptor beta chain. Its specificity is not known. The PCR had 60 Vbeta and 13 Jbeta primers. Profiling relied on immunoSEQ multiplex PCR, and the TCRdb table lists in-frame clones only, not all of them. Of 75,000 to 90,000 clones in the sample, 60% to 75% were seen once. V was clipped by 3 bases and J by 7 bases, with 15 bases between them. The germline V gene encodes CDR1 SGHTA and CDR2 FQGNSA. CDR3 length: 14 residues. This record belongs to a study of cytomegalovirus exposure and HLA in healthy donors. Across the study: The Caucasian-associated ancestry cluster contained about four fifths of the 300 to 450 genotyped donors. General study points: Most TCR beta V segments were productive about 90% or about 30% of the time in an earlier analysis.

The V and J genes are TRBV7-2 and TRBJ1-2, with D possibly TRBD1 on 6 matching bases. The sequenced material came from PBMCs. The origin of this receptor is a woman aged 40 to 55 in good health and CMV-seropositive. CDR3 region: CASSLLQGEGGYTF. The CDR3 nucleotides read TGTGCCAGCAGCTTGTTACAGGGTGAGGGTGGCTACACCTTC.